The rows below give T cell receptor beta chains drawn from one sample of a study of T cell repertoires in ileal Crohn's disease. TCRdb keeps only in-frame clones here, not all; method: immunoSEQ multiplex PCR. The repertoire holds over 14,000 clones, 80% seen once, with 4.2% in the top ten. Sequencing was done on a sample of ileal tissue. These receptors were collected from an adult with Crohn's disease. Both conserved end residues are part of each CDR3. The D gene is left open where the match is weak. Clone size is not always given. Where it is, it says once, few, many or a class for expanded clones.

DNA,CDR3,D,V,J,length,size
TGTGCCAGCAGCTTAACCCCCCTGACATCCTACGAGCAGTACTTC,CASSLTPLTSYEQYF,.,TRBV7-8,TRBJ2-7,15,.
TGTGCCAGCAACCCGACTAGCGGGGGTCAAGAGACCCAGTACTTC,CASNPTSGGQETQYF,TRBD2,TRBV6-5,TRBJ2-5,15,.
TGTGCCAGCAACCGAGCGGGAGCCTACAATGAGCAGTTCTTC,CASNRAGAYNEQFF,TRBD2,TRBV11-3,TRBJ2-1,14,.
TGTGCCAGCAGCAAAGCCCCAGGGGGCGATGGCTACACCTTC,CASSKAPGGDGYTF,.,TRBV21-1,TRBJ1-2,14,.
TGTGCCAGCAGTGAGCTCTCGGGACAGGGGCGGGGAGAGACCCAGTACTTC,CASSELSGQGRGETQYF,TRBD1,TRBV25-1,TRBJ2-5,17,.
TGTGCCAGCTCCCCAACAGGGGGAACTAATGAAAAACTGTTTTTT,CASSPTGGTNEKLFF,TRBD1,TRBV18,TRBJ1-4,15,.
TGTGCCAGCAGCTTCTGGGACAGGGCTCAAGAGACCCAGTACTTC,CASSFWDRAQETQYF,TRBD1,TRBV5-6,TRBJ2-5,15,.
TGTGCCAGCATGCGGACTAGCGAGAACACCGGGGAGCTGTTTTTT,CASMRTSENTGELFF,TRBD2,TRBV2,TRBJ2-2,15,.
TGTGCCAGCAGCCAAGCTTCCCCTGAGAGCGACGGCGGGGAGCTGTTTTTT,CASSQASPESDGGELFF,.,TRBV4-2,TRBJ2-2,17,.
TGTGCCAGCAGCTTAGCACGGGGCGGGGAGGGGCACGAGACCCAGTACTTC,CASSLARGGEGHETQYF,TRBD2,TRBV7-9,TRBJ2-5,17,.
TGCAGCGCCTCCAGGGGGCTTGGCACTGAAGCTTTCTTT,CSASRGLGTEAFF,TRBD1,TRBV29-1,TRBJ1-1,13,.
TGCGCCAGCAGGGAGACAGGGGAAGAGGGCAATCAGCCCCAGCATTTT,CASRETGEEGNQPQHF,TRBD1,TRBV5-1,TRBJ1-5,16,.
TGTGCCAGTGGACTAGCGGGAAGCACAGATACGCAGTATTTT,CASGLAGSTDTQYF,TRBD2,TRBV7-9,TRBJ2-3,14,.
TGTGCCAGTAGTGCAACCAGGGGGCCAGAGACCCAGTACTTC,CASSATRGPETQYF,TRBD1,TRBV19,TRBJ2-5,14,.
TGTGCCAGCAGCTTGAGGGGCAGGGGGCAGTTCTTC,CASSLRGRGQFF,.,TRBV5-6,TRBJ2-1,12,.
TGCAGCGTCGGGACTAGTGGGCCCGGGGAGCTGTTTTTT,CSVGTSGPGELFF,TRBD2,TRBV29-1,TRBJ2-2,13,few
TGTGCCAGCAGCTTCCTAGGGGGGACAGGGGGCTTC,CASSFLGGTGGF,TRBD1,TRBV11-2,TRBJ1-2,12,.
TGTGCCTGGAGCAGCCCCGGACAGGGGAGTACCGGGGAGCTGTTTTTT,CAWSSPGQGSTGELFF,TRBD1,TRBV30,TRBJ2-2,16,once
TGTGCCAGCTCACCCTACCCTGGAGGGAGAGAGACCCAGTACTTC,CASSPYPGGRETQYF,.,TRBV18,TRBJ2-5,15,.
TGTGCCAGTAGCCCAACAGGGGGCAATGAGCAGTTCTTC,CASSPTGGNEQFF,TRBD1,TRBV19,TRBJ2-1,13,.
TGTGCCAGTAGTATCCCCTCGGGACAGGGCTACACCTTC,CASSIPSGQGYTF,TRBD1,TRBV19,TRBJ1-2,13,.
TGTGCCAGCAGCGTAGCTCCTGGCGGGAGGGGGGTTGAGCAGTTCTTC,CASSVAPGGRGVEQFF,TRBD2,TRBV9,TRBJ2-1,16,.
TGCAGCGTTGGGGCTAGCGGGCCCGGGGAGCTGTTTTTT,CSVGASGPGELFF,TRBD2,TRBV29-1,TRBJ2-2,13,.
TGTGCCAGCAGTGAACAGGTTTCCCTCCAGCACTATGGCTACACCTTC,CASSEQVSLQHYGYTF,.,TRBV2,TRBJ1-2,16,.
TGTGCCTGCATGGACAGGGTAAAGGGGGACTATGGCTACACTTTC,CACMDRVKGDYGYTF,TRBD1,TRBV6-1,TRBJ1-2,15,.
TGTGCCAGCACTGGGGACAGGATGAACACTGAAGCTTTCTTT,CASTGDRMNTEAFF,TRBD1,TRBV2,TRBJ1-1,14,.
TGCGCCAGCAGCCTAGAACTAGCGGCCGCCTACAATGAGCAGTTCTTC,CASSLELAAAYNEQFF,TRBD2,TRBV5-1,TRBJ2-1,16,.
TGTGCCTGGAGAGGAGCGACAGGGGGAACTGAAGCTTTCTTT,CAWRGATGGTEAFF,TRBD1,TRBV30,TRBJ1-1,14,.
TGTGCTAGTGGTTTGGACGGACAGTATAGCAATCAGCCCCAGCATTTT,CASGLDGQYSNQPQHF,.,TRBV12-5,TRBJ1-5,16,.
TGTGCCAGCAGTTACAGGGGGAACCAGCCCCAGCATTTT,CASSYRGNQPQHF,.,TRBV6-5,TRBJ1-5,13,.
TGTGCCAGCGGGGTTACGGGGGACACTGAAGCTTTCTTT,CASGVTGDTEAFF,.,TRBV27,TRBJ1-1,13,once
TGTGCCAGCACCCCAGTGACAGGTGATTATGGCTACACCTTC,CASTPVTGDYGYTF,.,TRBV28,TRBJ1-2,14,.
TGTGCCAGCGCAAACAGGGGGGGATCCCAAGAGACCCAGTACTTC,CASANRGGSQETQYF,.,TRBV7-9,TRBJ2-5,15,.
TGTGCCACCAGCAGAGATGAAGGGGCAGAGACCCAGTACTTC,CATSRDEGAETQYF,.,TRBV15,TRBJ2-5,14,.
TGTGCCTGGAGGCTAGCCCCTAACACAGATACGCAGTATTTT,CAWRLAPNTDTQYF,.,TRBV30,TRBJ2-3,14,.
TGTGCCAGTAGTATACAAGGGGTCGGTGAAAAACTGTTTTTT,CASSIQGVGEKLFF,.,TRBV19,TRBJ1-4,14,.
TGTGCCAGCAGCGTAGCAAAGACTAGCGGCGGGGAGCTGTTTTTT,CASSVAKTSGGELFF,TRBD2,TRBV9,TRBJ2-2,15,.
TGCGCCAGCAGCTTGGTAGGCAGGGCCAAGAACACTGAAGCTTTCTTT,CASSLVGRAKNTEAFF,.,TRBV5-1,TRBJ1-1,16,.
TGTGCCAGCAGGGCGAGGGGGCAGGGTCAGCCCCAGCATTTT,CASRARGQGQPQHF,TRBD1,TRBV6-6,TRBJ1-5,14,.
TGTGCCAGCAGTCATCATCAGGCCGACCTTGAAGCTTTCTTT,CASSHHQADLEAFF,.,TRBV25-1,TRBJ1-1,14,.
TGTGCCATCAGTGAAAACAGGGAGCTTCGGGGCTACACCTTC,CAISENRELRGYTF,.,TRBV10-3,TRBJ1-2,14,.
TGTGCCAGCAGTCGGACAGGGGCTCGATCTGAAGCTTTCTTT,CASSRTGARSEAFF,TRBD1,TRBV7-9,TRBJ1-1,14,few
TGCGCCAGCAGCTTGGACCCCGGGGGGCGCGTCTATGGCTACACCTTC,CASSLDPGGRVYGYTF,.,TRBV5-1,TRBJ1-2,16,once
TGTGCCAGCTCCCCTCCGTATATAGCCCCAGATACGCAGTATTTT,CASSPPYIAPDTQYF,.,TRBV19,TRBJ2-3,15,.
TGTGCCAGCAGTGCCCGACAGGGTTTCATGAACACTGAAGCTTTCTTT,CASSARQGFMNTEAFF,TRBD1,TRBV6-1,TRBJ1-1,16,.
TGTGCCAGTAACTACCGGACAGGTAGATTCTACGAGCAGTACTTC,CASNYRTGRFYEQYF,TRBD1,TRBV19,TRBJ2-7,15,.
TGCGCCAGCAGCTTGGTTACAGGGGTACCCTTGAGAGAGACCCAGTACTTC,CASSLVTGVPLRETQYF,TRBD1,TRBV5-1,TRBJ2-5,17,.
TGTGCCAGCAGTTTGACAGTAGCGGGCAATCAGCCCCAGCATTTT,CASSLTVAGNQPQHF,.,TRBV6-5,TRBJ1-5,15,.
TGTGCCAGCAGCCCCGGGACAGAGATGCGGGGCTACACCTTC,CASSPGTEMRGYTF,TRBD1,TRBV7-9,TRBJ1-2,14,once